A selection of T cell receptor beta chains follows, all from one sample in a study of T cell responses to AZD1222 COVID-19 vaccine. TCRdb's table, derived via immunoSEQ multiplex PCR, lists solely in-frame clones and lacks some. The sample lists about 130,000 clones, 93% occurring once. The sample consisted of peripheral blood, taken on day 0 of AZD1222 vaccination. The source of these receptors is an adult in good health. Both conserved end residues are part of each CDR3. A D gene is named only where the DNA matches it firmly.

V gene	J gene	D gene	CDR3 DNA	CDR3 protein
TRBV25-1	TRBJ1-1	TRBD1	TGTGCCAGCACTAGAGGGGACAGGGGGTTGAACACTGAAGCTTTCTTT	CASTRGDRGLNTEAFF
TRBV19	TRBJ1-2	TRBD1	TGTGCCAGTAGTCCACCCGTCTCACCGACAGGGGCCTATGGCTACACCTTC	CASSPPVSPTGAYGYTF
TRBV9	TRBJ1-2	.	TGTGCCAGCAGCCCCCACAGGGTTGTCGATAGCGGCTACACCTTC	CASSPHRVVDSGYTF
TRBV7-8	TRBJ1-3	.	TGTGCCAGCAGCTTAGGCGGAGGTGGAAACACCATATATTTT	CASSLGGGGNTIYF
TRBV5-1	TRBJ2-1	TRBD1	TGCGCCAGCAGCTTGGAGCCCGGGACAGCCTACAATGAGCAGTTCTTC	CASSLEPGTAYNEQFF
TRBV7-6	TRBJ1-2	.	TGTGCCAGCAGCCACAGGGAGAACTATGGCTACACCTTC	CASSHRENYGYTF
TRBV2	TRBJ2-7	TRBD1	TGTGCCAGCACCCTCCACCGGGGACAGGGGTACGAGCAGTACTTC	CASTLHRGQGYEQYF
TRBV6-5	TRBJ2-7	.	TGTGCCAGCAGTTACCCGGGGGTCATCTACGAGCAGTACTTC	CASSYPGVIYEQYF
TRBV5-4	TRBJ1-1	.	TGTGCCAGCAGCGGGGACCCGAACACTGAAGCTTTCTTT	CASSGDPNTEAFF
TRBV12-3/TRBV12-4	TRBJ1-1	.	TGTGCCAGCAGTTCCGGACAGCCCGAAGCTTTCTTT	CASSSGQPEAFF